The 4 T cell receptor beta chains in this list originate from one sample, sequenced in a study of beta chain features in type 1 diabetes. Expressed TCRB transcripts were sequenced because the entire RNA isolate underwent reverse transcription. Produced via immunoSEQ multiplex PCR; TCRdb's table is partial and in-frame only. There are 250,000 to 350,000 clones in the sample; around 13% occur only once, and 6.7% lies in the top ten. The sample consisted of central memory CD4+ T cells from blood. The source is a man in his thirties or forties in good health.

This clone was observed a handful of times. The CDR3 reads CASSFQAQETQYF. The CDR3 DNA is TGTGCCAGCAGTTTCCAGGCCCAAGAGACCCAGTACTTC. This chain connects TRBV27 to TRBJ2-5; D not resolved. CDR3 length: 13 amino acids. Trimming removed 3 bases from V and 1 base from J, with 6 bases in between. Germline values: CDR1 MNHEY, CDR2 SMNVEV (reference sequence).

This clone was picked up a small number of times. Other nucleotide sequences from this sample produce the same CDR3. V gene TRBV6-4 combines with J gene TRBJ2-5; TRBD1 matches 8 bases. This CDR3 is built from 13 residues. Germline assignment: CDR1 MRHNA and CDR2 SNTAGT. The trim removed 9 bases at V and 1 base at J, leaving 4 bases unmatched. CDR3 protein: CASSQGAQETQYF. CDR3 coding DNA: TGTGCCAGTTCTCAGGGGGCCCAAGAGACCCAGTACTTC.

The rearrangement uses TRBV4-2 and TRBJ1-2; 9 bases fit TRBD1. CDR3 length: 15 amino acids. Trimming cost V 3 bases and J 4 bases; bases outside gene matches: 6. The germline V gene encodes CDR1 LGHNA and CDR2 YNFKEQ. CDR3 residues: CASSQEDRGAYGYTF. The CDR3 nucleotides read TGTGCCAGCAGCCAGGAGGACAGGGGTGCCTATGGCTACACCTTC.

This clone was observed a handful of times. The chain uses TRBV7-9 and TRBJ2-7; D might be TRBD2 (5 bases). The germline V gene has CDR1 SEHNR and CDR2 FQNEAQ (reference sequence). This CDR3 comprises 15 residues. V lost 3 bases and J 1 base, leaving 13 bases between the germline ends. Here the CDR3 DNA reads TGTGCCAGCAGCTTGACCGGGATCCAGTCCTACGAGCAGTACGTC. It yields the protein CASSLTGIQSYEQYV.